This T cell receptor beta chain was recovered during a study of cytomegalovirus exposure and HLA in healthy donors. For the study at large: When 350 to 500 donors were genotyped, roughly 80% of them were found to fall in the Caucasian-associated ancestry cluster. Study-wide points: Cytomegalovirus association was listed for 150 to 200 TCR beta chains. Segments of the TCR beta V type were, in most cases, productive about 90% or about 30% of the time in an earlier analysis. It was taken for granted in presence/absence analyses that sequencing depth across donors was roughly uniform.

Comments on this clone: The antigen is not known.

In the PCR, 60 Vbeta and 13 Jbeta primers were used. Here immunoSEQ multiplex PCR was the method, and the copy in TCRdb shows in-frame clones only, minus some. The table lists 120,000 or so clones, 75% to 90% of them singletons. The germline V gene encodes CDR1 MNHEY and CDR2 SVGAGI. Between the trimmed V and J ends, which lost 4 bases and 6 bases, there was a span of 18 bases. The CDR3 is 16 amino acids. The chain is built from TRBV6-5 and TRBJ2-2, with D possibly TRBD1 on 6 matching bases. This TCR came from a female donor in good health and CMV-seropositive. Material: PBMCs. CDR3: CASSLGRGNSAGELFF. DNA for the CDR3: TGTGCCAGCAGTTTAGGCAGGGGTAACTCTGCCGGGGAGCTGTTTTTT.